The clone carrying this TCR beta chain showed up just a few times. The antigen is not known. The data originate from a study of blood T cells in healthy people across ages. Study-level findings and limits: In long-lived donors, naive CD4+ cell counts and diversity exceeded those of aged donors.

Germline V gene lookup returns CDR1 MDHEN and CDR2 SYDVKM. The CDR3 is 13 amino acids. The V and J ends lost 6 bases and 7 bases, in that order; junction bases with no gene match: 4. PCR was performed a second time for about 7 to 12 cycles using a sample-barcoded 5' primer and a J-beta primer mix. MiXCR was run by TCRdb on the 5' RACE reads, yielding one entry per CDR3 protein. The sample has some 1,800,000 distinct CDR3 sequences; approximately 39% are singletons. The V call is TRBV28, the J call TRBJ2-4, with 9 bases identical to TRBD1. The sequenced sample was blood. This TCR derives from a human donor in good health. CDR3 sequence: CASSFGQGNIQYF. The CDR3 nucleotides read TGTGCCAGCAGCTTCGGACAGGGGAACATTCAGTACTTC.